Listed here are 32 T cell receptor beta chains from one sample, sequenced in a study of T-cell memory formation after mild COVID-19. From the 5' RACE reads, TCRdb called clonotypes with MiXCR, one entry per CDR3 protein. The sample has some 290,000 distinct CDR3 sequences; 15% to 20% are singletons. The source material was PBMCs or a T cell subset sorted from them (not recorded which). These receptors came from a man aged 18 to 30 who had mild COVID-19 (a few samples of this study predate the infection). Cell type and time point are not known.

This clonotype has ten or more counts. The V call is TRBV5-1, the J call TRBJ2-3; weak D call: TRBD1 (5 bases). The V and J ends lost 1 base and 5 bases respectively, with 8 bases between them. CDR1 and CDR2 (germline): SGHRS, YFSETQ. The CDR3 is 13 residues long. CDR3 sequence reads: CASSLMGQDTQYF. For the CDR3, the DNA is TGCGCCAGCAGCTTGATGGGGCAAGATACGCAGTATTTT.

This clonotype has only a few counts. The gene calls are TRBV10-3 and TRBJ1-1, with D unclear. V was clipped by 3 bases and J by 1 base, with 6 bases between them. Germline lookup yields CDR1 ENHRY and CDR2 SYGVKD. CDR3 length: 13 amino acids. The DNA for the CDR3 is TGTGCCATCAGTGAATCACCGAACACTGAAGCTTTCTTT. Translated: CAISESPNTEAFF.

This clonotype was picked up a small number of times. The V call is TRBV4-1, the J call TRBJ2-1; D not certain. V shed 1 base and J shed 4 bases, with 11 bases lying between them. Germline V gene data show CDR1 as MGHRA and CDR2 as YSYEKL. This CDR3 spans 15 amino acids. The CDR3 loop reads CASSQVRTDYNEQFF. The CDR3 DNA is TGCGCCAGCAGCCAAGTGAGAACAGATTACAATGAGCAGTTCTTC.

The chain recombines TRBV7-8 with TRBJ2-4; the D call may be TRBD1 or TRBD2 (5 bases each). Trimming pared 0 bases from V and 10 bases from J, leaving 10 bases between. The CDR3 loop spans 13 amino acids. Looked up from germline, CDR1 is SGHVS and CDR2 is FQNEAQ. CDR3 DNA sequence: TGTGCCAGCAGCTTAGCGGGGGTAGCGATTCAGTACTTC. This sequence encodes CASSLAGVAIQYF.

This clonotype has more than one count but fewer than ten. This sequence joins TRBV5-1 and TRBJ2-7, with TRBD1 matching over 11 bases. The CDR3 contains 15 residues. The germline V gene has CDR1 SGHRS and CDR2 YFSETQ. The junction had 6 bases not matched to a gene; V was cut back by 4 bases and J by 3 bases. The CDR3 spells CASSPGQGEIYEQYF. DNA of the CDR3: TGCGCCAGCAGCCCGGGACAGGGGGAAATCTACGAGCAGTACTTC.

The sample holds a few counts of this clonotype. The chain joins TRBV6-6 to TRBJ2-5; D unresolved. The CDR3 extends over 12 amino acids. Germline loops: CDR1 MNHNY, CDR2 SVGAGI (reference sequence). Trimming took 0 bases from V and 5 from J, leaving 4 bases between them. CDR3 sequence reads: CASSYSWETQYF. Written as DNA, the CDR3 is TGTGCCAGCAGTTACTCCTGGGAGACCCAGTACTTC.

This clonotype has ten or more counts. The rearrangement links TRBV5-1 to TRBJ2-3, with D uncertain. Trimming took 4 bases from V and 4 from J, leaving 7 bases between them. Germline V gene data show CDR1 as SGHRS and CDR2 as YFSETQ. The CDR3 length is 12 residues. In nucleotides, the CDR3 is TGCGCCAGCAGCCAGAATGCAGATACGCAGTATTTT. The encoded protein is CASSQNADTQYF.

This clonotype was seen more than once but under ten times. The gene calls are TRBV7-8 and TRBJ2-3; no clear D. V was clipped by 0 bases and J by 5 bases, with 9 bases between them. Germline V CDR1 and CDR2: SGHVS, FQNEAQ. CDR3 length: 14 amino acids. The CDR3 reads CASSLAIRGDTQYF. The CDR3 DNA is TGTGCCAGCAGCTTAGCGATACGAGGAGATACGCAGTATTTT.

This clonotype was recorded a few times. The junction departs from the called germline gene at one end, perhaps through a read error. The rearrangement uses TRBV2 and TRBJ1-1; tentatively, D is TRBD1 (5 bases). The CDR3 loop spans 13 amino acids. CDR1 and CDR2 from the germline V gene are SNHLY and FYNNEI. CDR3 sequence reads: CASSVGGNAEAFF. The CDR3 DNA reads as TGTGCCAGCAGTGTGGGGGGGAACGCTGAAGCTTTCTTT.

The chain has TRBV28 and TRBJ2-3, with 9 bases that match TRBD1. Germline CDR1 reads MDHEN; CDR2 reads SYDVKM. V was clipped by 8 bases and J by 1 base; unmatched bases: 7. This CDR3 contains 15 residues. The DNA for the CDR3 is TGTGCCAGCCGAACAGGGGGCGCCGGCACAGATACGCAGTATTTT. Amino acids: CASRTGGAGTDTQYF.

The chain carries TRBV12-3 or TRBV12-4 and TRBJ1-2; 7 nucleotides line up with TRBD1. The V and J ends lost 3 bases and 7 bases, in that order; junction bases with no gene match: 5. CDR3 length: 13 residues. The DNA for the CDR3 is TGTGCCAGCAGTTTCGAGGGGGCTGGTGGCTACACCTTC. Its translation is CASSFEGAGGYTF.

This rearrangement joins TRBV7-2 to TRBJ2-3, with D possibly TRBD2 on 6 matching bases. Trimming pared 3 bases from V and 0 bases from J, leaving 19 bases between. The germline V gene has CDR1 SGHTA and CDR2 FQGNSA. This CDR3 spans 18 amino acids. The CDR3 here is CASSLMWRGDSSTDTQYF. The CDR3 coding sequence is TGTGCCAGCAGCTTGATGTGGCGGGGAGATTCTAGCACAGATACGCAGTATTTT. Together with reference TRBV7-2 and TRBJ2-3, the CDR3 gives the full variable domain: GAGVSQSPSNKVTEKGKDVELRCDPISGHTALYWYRQSLGQGLEFLIYFQGNSAPDKSGLPSDRFSAERTGGSVSTLTIQRTQQEDSAVYLCASSLMWRGDSSTDTQYFGPGTRLTVL.

This clonotype has a handful of counts. The chain carries TRBV5-5 and TRBJ2-3; D gene uncertain. This CDR3 is built from 12 residues. Trimming stripped 7 bases from V and 4 bases from J, with 10 bases between. Per the germline V gene, CDR1 is SGHKS and CDR2 is YYEKEE (reference sequence). This chain's CDR3 is CASGSLADTQYF. The CDR3 DNA reads as TGTGCCAGCGGCAGCCTGGCAGATACGCAGTATTTT.

This clonotype has at least ten counts. This chain joins TRBV20-1 and TRBJ1-1; D unclear. Looked up from germline, CDR1 is DFQATT and CDR2 is SNEGSKA (reference sequence). Between the trimmed V and J ends, which lost 7 bases and 1 base, there was a span of 16 bases. The CDR3 consists of 14 residues. The CDR3 DNA reads TGCAGTGTCCTAAGTGCGGGTACGAACACTGAAGCTTTCTTT. The encoded protein is CSVLSAGTNTEAFF.

This clonotype came up a few times. This rearrangement joins TRBV4-3 to TRBJ1-5, with 8 bases identical to TRBD1. J gave up 5 bases and V 1 base, and 4 bases lay outside the gene matches. The CDR3 spans 15 residues. The germline V gene encodes CDR1 LGHNA and CDR2 YSLEER. CDR3 sequence: CASSQGGQDHQPQHF. As DNA, the CDR3 is TGCGCCAGCAGCCAAGGGGGACAGGATCATCAGCCCCAGCATTTT.

CDR3 nucleotide sequence: TGCGCCAGCAGCTTGGGCGTTAGCACCTACAATGAGCAGTTCTTC. It encodes CASSLGVSTYNEQFF. V gene TRBV5-1 combines with J gene TRBJ2-1; D is undetermined. This CDR3 is 15 amino acids long. The germline CDR1 and CDR2 sequences are SGHRS and YFSETQ. The ends were cut back, 0 bases at V and 2 bases at J, with 9 bases in the middle.

The chain couples TRBV6-6 to TRBJ1-5; D is possibly TRBD1 (5 bases). The CDR3 covers 14 residues. The germline V gene has CDR1 MNHNY and CDR2 SVGAGI (reference sequence). Trimming stripped 0 bases from V and 6 bases from J, with 9 bases between. Here the CDR3 reads CASSYSGGGQPQHF. The CDR3 nucleotides are TGTGCCAGCAGTTACTCGGGGGGGGGTCAGCCCCAGCATTTT.

This clonotype was recorded a few times. The chain is built from TRBV20-1 and TRBJ2-3; TRBD2 matches 8 bases. The junction had 6 bases not matched to a gene; V was cut back by 6 bases and J by 1 base. The CDR3 consists of 14 residues. Germline CDR1 DFQATT, CDR2 SNEGSKA (reference sequence). DNA of the CDR3: TGCAGTGCCGAGCGGGGGCAGGGCACAGATACGCAGTATTTT. It is translated as CSAERGQGTDTQYF.

This clonotype was picked up a small number of times. This chain joins TRBV4-1 and TRBJ1-3; the D gene is possibly TRBD1 (5 bases). This CDR3 has 16 amino acids. Germline CDR1 and CDR2: MGHRA and YSYEKL. V was pared by 1 base and J by 0 bases, with 10 bases between. CDR3: CASSQVGTISGNTIYF. CDR3 coding DNA: TGCGCCAGCAGCCAAGTTGGGACTATCTCTGGAAACACCATATATTTT.

The chain is built from TRBV7-8 and TRBJ1-5; 8 bases match TRBD1. There are 15 residues in the CDR3. The germline gives CDR1 SGHVS, CDR2 FQNEAQ. Trimming cost V 3 bases and J 6 bases; bases outside gene matches: 7. CDR3 protein: CASSLLGQGFQPQHF. In DNA form, the CDR3 reads TGTGCCAGCAGCTTGCTTGGACAGGGCTTTCAGCCCCAGCATTTT.

This rearrangement joins TRBV5-1 to TRBJ2-2, with D possibly being TRBD2 (5 bases). The CDR3 sequence is 14 residues long. V lost 1 base to trimming and J lost 7 bases, with 11 bases between them. Germline V gives CDR1 SGHRS, CDR2 YFSETQ. The CDR3 nucleotides are TGCGCCAGCAGCTTGCGGCTAGAGGGCGGGGAGCTGTTTTTT. Amino acids: CASSLRLEGGELFF.

This clonotype was seen more than once but under ten times. The chain is built from TRBV2 and TRBJ2-1; 8 bases agree with TRBD2. The CDR3 spans 16 residues. In germline, CDR1 is SNHLY, CDR2 FYNNEI. With 3 bases clipped from V and 4 bases from J, the junction kept 8 bases outside the gene matches. CDR3 nucleotides: TGTGCCAGCAGTGAGATGGAGCGGGGGCCTTACAATGAGCAGTTCTTC. As protein: CASSEMERGPYNEQFF.

V usage is TRBV28 and J usage is TRBJ2-3, with D perhaps TRBD2 (5 bases). The CDR3 is 16 residues long. The V gene lost 5 bases and the J gene lost 6 bases, with 21 bases spanning the gap. CDR1 and CDR2 from the germline V gene are MDHEN and SYDVKM. The CDR3 is CASSQNTGVSGDTQYF. The CDR3 DNA follows: TGTGCCAGCAGTCAGAACACCGGCGTCTCGGGGGATACGCAGTATTTT.

The V call is TRBV6-1, the J call TRBJ2-2, with D unresolved. Germline lookup yields CDR1 MNHNS and CDR2 SASEGT. This CDR3 is built from 17 residues. Trimming pared 3 bases from V and 1 base from J, leaving 15 bases between. CDR3 region: CASSETPTPGNTGELFF. In DNA, the CDR3 is TGTGCCAGCAGTGAGACCCCAACTCCGGGGAACACCGGGGAGCTGTTTTTT.

V is TRBV7-8 and J is TRBJ2-7, with D tentatively TRBD2 (6 bases). The CDR3 is made up of 15 amino acids. Germline assignment: CDR1 SGHVS and CDR2 FQNEAQ. Trimming cost V 4 bases and J 3 bases, with 16 bases left between them. The DNA for the CDR3 is TGTGCCAGCAGCTACTCCCGGAACGGGGGCTACGAGCAGTACGTC. Protein sequence: CASSYSRNGGYEQYV.

The chain carries TRBV5-1 and TRBJ1-1, with a possible D match to TRBD1 (6 bases). The germline V and J ends were trimmed by 0 bases and 3 bases, with 15 bases remaining between them. The germline gives CDR1 SGHRS, CDR2 YFSETQ. The CDR3 contains 16 residues. The CDR3 sequence is CASSLAYTGRDTEAFF. The CDR3 DNA reads TGCGCCAGCAGCTTGGCCTATACAGGGAGGGACACTGAAGCTTTCTTT. Combining the CDR3 with reference TRBV5-1 and TRBJ1-1 gives the whole variable domain KAGVTQTPRYLIKTRGQQVTLSCSPISGHRSVSWYQQTPGQGLQFLFEYFSETQRNKGNFPGRFSGRQFSNSRSEMNVSTLELGDSALYLCASSLAYTGRDTEAFFGQGTRLTVV.

This chain's CDR3 is CASSQAGTGGAFF. CDR3 nucleotide sequence: TGTGCCAGCAGCCAGGCTGGGACGGGAGGAGCTTTCTTT. This chain connects TRBV3-1 to TRBJ1-1, with a tentative D call TRBD1 (5 bases). V was shortened by 3 bases and J by 10 bases, with 15 bases between the two germline ends. The CDR3 has 13 residues. Germline CDR1 and CDR2: LGHDT and YNNKEL (reference sequence).

This chain uses TRBV5-1 with TRBJ1-2, with D unclear. Per the germline V gene, CDR1 is SGHRS and CDR2 is YFSETQ. V lost 3 bases to trimming and J lost 6 bases, with 24 bases between them. The CDR3 contains 17 residues. The CDR3 is CASSSLVSGPTLDGYTF. In DNA form, the CDR3 reads TGCGCCAGCAGCTCCCTTGTTTCAGGACCGACACTTGATGGCTACACCTTC.

This clonotype has just a few counts. The chain carries TRBV28 and TRBJ2-1, with 11 bases lining up with TRBD2. The germline V gene has CDR1 MDHEN and CDR2 SYDVKM. V trimming: 6 bases; J trimming: 10 bases; junction bases outside the gene matches: 8. The CDR3 covers 14 residues. The CDR3 sequence: CASRIAGGPIEQFF. The DNA for the CDR3 is TGTGCCAGCAGGATAGCGGGGGGGCCTATCGAGCAGTTCTTC.

The V call is TRBV5-1, the J call TRBJ1-4; 12 positions match TRBD1. CDR1 and CDR2 from the germline V gene are SGHRS and YFSETQ. The V and J ends lost 4 bases and 2 bases, in that order; junction bases with no gene match: 3. There are 16 residues in the CDR3. The CDR3 bases are TGCGCCAGCAGCCGGGACAGGGGGCCGACTAATGAAAAACTGTTTTTT. This encodes CASSRDRGPTNEKLFF. Variable domain in full (rest from reference TRBV5-1 and TRBJ1-4): KAGVTQTPRYLIKTRGQQVTLSCSPISGHRSVSWYQQTPGQGLQFLFEYFSETQRNKGNFPGRFSGRQFSNSRSEMNVSTLELGDSALYLCASSRDRGPTNEKLFFGSGTQLSVL.

V and J are TRBV7-2 and TRBJ2-4; TRBD2 might be the D (7 bases). Germline CDR1 and CDR2: SGHTA and FQGNSA. Between the trimmed V and J ends, which lost 3 bases and 2 bases, there was a span of 14 bases. The CDR3 has 16 amino acids. In DNA, the CDR3 is TGTGCCAGCAGCTTTAGGGGGGGGTTAACCAAAAACATTCAGTACTTC. This gives the protein CASSFRGGLTKNIQYF.

The V call is TRBV7-3, the J call TRBJ2-3; D remains ambiguous. Trimming left V 5 bases short and J 4 bases short, with 10 bases between. CDR3 size: 13 residues. The V gene's germline CDR1 is SGHTA and CDR2 FQGTGA. The CDR3 nucleotides are TGTGCCAGCAGCGCAGACGGTCCAGATACGCAGTATTTT. Residues: CASSADGPDTQYF.